The 11 T cell receptor beta chains reported below all come from one sample, sequenced in a study of blood T cell repertoires in COVID-19. Sequencing was performed with immunoSEQ multiplex PCR; in TCRdb, only in-frame clones are kept and a portion is missing. Among roughly 180,000 clones listed, approximately 82% were seen once. Sequenced material: PBMCs or T cells enriched from blood (not recorded which). These TCRs come from a woman aged 45-65 years who had recovered from COVID-19.

This clone was recorded once. The J gene is TRBJ1-5, the V gene TRBV21-1. TRBV21-1 is an annotated pseudogene. The CDR3 extends over 16 amino acids. This CDR3 is CASSKAGWAGTRPQHF. CDR3 in DNA: TGTGCCAGCAGCAAAGCGGGGTGGGCAGGGACTCGGCCCCAGCATTTT.

The genes are TRBV5-1 and TRBJ2-5, with D hard to call. Between the trimmed V and J ends, which lost 1 base and 1 base, there was a span of 8 bases. The CDR3 loop spans 14 amino acids. Per germline, CDR1 SGHRS and CDR2 YFSETQ. CDR3 protein: CASSLSGSQETQYF. CDR3 coding DNA: TGCGCCAGCAGCTTGTCTGGCAGCCAAGAGACCCAGTACTTC.

This chain joins TRBV18 and TRBJ1-6, with TRBD1 identical over 8 bases. The germline gives CDR1 KGHSH, CDR2 LQKENI. J was trimmed by 15 bases and V by 6 bases; bases with no gene match: 7. The CDR3 length is 12 residues. The CDR3 DNA is TGTGCCAGCTCCCGAGACAGGGGAGTCCTCCACTTT. It specifies CASSRDRGVLHF. The full variable domain, completed using reference TRBV18 and TRBJ1-6, is NAGVMQNPRHLVRRRGQEARLRCSPMKGHSHVYWYRQLPEEGLKFMVYLQKENIIDESGMPKERFSAEFPKEGPSILRIQQVVRGDSAAYFCASSRDRGVLHFGNGTRLTVT.

The J gene is TRBJ2-7, the V gene TRBV11-2; D ambiguous. Trimming took 1 base from V and 0 from J, leaving 16 bases between them. Germline assignment: CDR1 SGHAT and CDR2 FQNNGV. CDR3 length: 17 residues. For the CDR3, the DNA is TGTGCCAGCAGCTTAGTACTCAGCGTTACGAGCTCCTACGAGCAGTACGTC. Residues: CASSLVLSVTSSYEQYV.

This clone was picked up one time. The V call is TRBV9, the J call TRBJ2-1, with 7 positions matching TRBD1. This CDR3 is built from 15 residues. Germline V gene data show CDR1 as SGDLS and CDR2 as YYNGEE. V was clipped by 3 bases and J by 5 bases; unmatched bases: 8. This CDR3 reads CASSAFGTANNEQFF. In DNA form, the CDR3 reads TGTGCCAGCAGCGCATTCGGGACAGCTAACAATGAGCAGTTCTTC.

The chain combines TRBV7-8 with TRBJ1-1, with 7 bases fitting TRBD1. From germline, CDR1 is SGHVS and CDR2 FQNEAQ. The CDR3 spans 12 residues. J was trimmed by 11 bases and V by 5 bases; bases with no gene match: 8. For the CDR3, the DNA is TGTGCCAGCAGCCCAAAACAGGGGCGGGCTTTCTTT. Translation gives CASSPKQGRAFF.

The chain combines TRBV5-6 with TRBJ1-2; a possible D gene is TRBD1 (5 bases). Germline V lookup: CDR1 SGHDT, CDR2 YYEEEE. V lost 3 bases and J lost 4, with 13 bases in between. The CDR3 has 14 residues. This CDR3 reads CASSWQGLGYGYTF. The CDR3 nucleotides read TGTGCCAGCAGCTGGCAGGGCCTTGGCTATGGCTACACCTTC.

The chain couples TRBV7-9 to TRBJ2-7; TRBD1 agrees at 10 bases. J was trimmed by 5 bases and V by 5 bases; bases with no gene match: 9. Per the germline V gene, CDR1 is SEHNR and CDR2 is FQNEAQ (reference sequence). The CDR3 is 15 amino acids. CDR3: CASSMMTGGYDEQYV. The CDR3, as DNA: TGTGCCAGCAGCATGATGACAGGGGGCTACGACGAGCAGTACGTC.

The chain carries TRBV3-1 (or the pseudogene TRBV3-2) and TRBJ2-5; D unclear. V was cut by 0 bases and J by 1 base, with 9 bases left in between. Per germline, CDR1 LGHDT and CDR2 YNNKEL (reference sequence). The CDR3 runs to 15 residues. The CDR3 sequence is CASSQDVAFQETQYF. CDR3 DNA: TGTGCCAGCAGCCAAGATGTGGCTTTCCAAGAGACCCAGTACTTC.

This clone has only a few counts. The gene calls are TRBV28 and TRBJ1-6; D is possibly TRBD1 (6 bases). V shed 2 bases and J shed 9 bases, with 14 bases lying between them. Germline V gene sequence: CDR1 MDHEN, CDR2 SYDVKM. The CDR3 has 15 residues. CDR3 protein: CASSLGQGLGSPLHF. In DNA, the CDR3 is TGTGCCAGCAGTTTAGGGCAGGGGCTAGGTTCACCCCTCCACTTT.

V is TRBV7-3 and J is TRBJ2-2, with D perhaps TRBD2 (5 bases). Germline loops: CDR1 SGHTA, CDR2 FQGTGA. The CDR3 extends over 14 amino acids. V gave up 6 bases and J gave up 2 bases, with 10 bases separating them. The CDR3 loop reads CASRGTRNTGELFF. In DNA, the CDR3 is TGTGCCAGCAGGGGAACTAGAAACACCGGGGAGCTGTTTTTT.